This TCR beta chain was obtained from a study of regulatory T cells in long-lasting Graves disease. Trimming pared 3 bases from V and 0 bases from J, leaving 15 bases between. The CDR3 is made up of 16 amino acids. Looked up from germline, CDR1 is DFQATT and CDR2 is SNEGSKA (reference sequence). As to time point: newly diagnosed GD, antithyroid drugs for less than 3 months. Making the TCR library involved RNA that had been extracted from PBMCs. The authors drew patients from an endocrinology department in Xi'an, China. The TCR beta library used iRepertoire HTBI primers with Arm-PCR amplification of CDR3. Via MiXCR, TCRdb re-called the multiplex PCR reads, giving one row per CDR3 protein. The sample lists approximately 560,000 distinct CDR3 sequences; roughly a sixth were seen once. These data were also reused for a study on T cells in Graves' hyperthyroidism and ophthalmopathy.

The receptor's source is a young man with Graves disease. Source: peripheral blood mononuclear cells (PBMCs), taken at new diagnosis, from a patient treated with antithyroid drugs. The rearrangement links TRBV20-1 to TRBJ2-1; the D gene is possibly TRBD2 (6 bases). The CDR3 loop reads CSASSIGGLSYNEQFF. As DNA, the CDR3 is TGCAGTGCTAGCAGCATAGGAGGGCTCTCCTACAATGAGCAGTTCTTC.